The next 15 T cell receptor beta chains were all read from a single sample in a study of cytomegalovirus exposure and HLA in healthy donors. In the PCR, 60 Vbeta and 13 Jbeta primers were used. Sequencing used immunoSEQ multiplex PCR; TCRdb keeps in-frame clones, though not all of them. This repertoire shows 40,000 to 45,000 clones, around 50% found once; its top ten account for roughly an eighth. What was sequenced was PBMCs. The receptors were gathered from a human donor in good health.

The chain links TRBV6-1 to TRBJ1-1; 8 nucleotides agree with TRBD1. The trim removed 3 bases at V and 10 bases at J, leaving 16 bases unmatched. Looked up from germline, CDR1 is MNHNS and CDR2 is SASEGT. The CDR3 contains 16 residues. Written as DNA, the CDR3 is TGTGCCAGCAGTGAGGATTTGGGCAGGGGGCGGAGAGGAGCTTTCTTT. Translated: CASSEDLGRGRRGAFF.

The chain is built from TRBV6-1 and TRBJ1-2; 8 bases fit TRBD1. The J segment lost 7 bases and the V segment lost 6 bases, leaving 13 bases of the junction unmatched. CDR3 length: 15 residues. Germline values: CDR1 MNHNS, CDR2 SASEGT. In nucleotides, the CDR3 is TGTGCCAGCAGGGACCCTGGAACAGGGGGTGGTGGCTACACCTTC. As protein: CASRDPGTGGGGYTF.

The CDR3 loop is CASGLHRTGRTDTQYF. The CDR3 DNA reads TGTGCTAGTGGTTTGCACCGGACAGGACGCACAGATACGCAGTATTTT. This chain uses TRBV12-5 with TRBJ2-3, with 7 bases fitting TRBD1. Germline CDR1 LGHNT, CDR2 FRNRAP. The J segment lost 1 base and the V segment lost 2 bases, leaving 6 bases of the junction unmatched. This CDR3 has 16 amino acids.

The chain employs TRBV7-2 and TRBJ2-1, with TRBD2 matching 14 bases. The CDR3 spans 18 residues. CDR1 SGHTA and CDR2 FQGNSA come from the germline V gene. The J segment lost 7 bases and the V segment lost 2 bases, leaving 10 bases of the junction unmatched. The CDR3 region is CASSLPFLTSGGANEQFF. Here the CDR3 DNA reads TGTGCCAGCAGCTTACCGTTCTTGACTAGCGGGGGGGCGAATGAGCAGTTCTTC.

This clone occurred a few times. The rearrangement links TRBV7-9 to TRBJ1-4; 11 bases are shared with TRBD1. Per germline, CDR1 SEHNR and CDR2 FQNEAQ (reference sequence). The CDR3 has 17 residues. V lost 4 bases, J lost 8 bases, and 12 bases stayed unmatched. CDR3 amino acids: CASSSGQGVGGGEKLFF. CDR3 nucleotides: TGTGCCAGCAGCTCGGGACAGGGGGTCGGCGGAGGGGAAAAACTGTTTTTT.

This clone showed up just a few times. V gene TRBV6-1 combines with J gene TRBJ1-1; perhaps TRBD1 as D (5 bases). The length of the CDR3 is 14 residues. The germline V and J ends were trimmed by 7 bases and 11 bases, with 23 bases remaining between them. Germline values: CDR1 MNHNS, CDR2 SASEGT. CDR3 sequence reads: CASTPPGGVWAAFF. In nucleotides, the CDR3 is TGTGCCAGCACCCCCCCGGGGGGAGTATGGGCGGCTTTCTTT.

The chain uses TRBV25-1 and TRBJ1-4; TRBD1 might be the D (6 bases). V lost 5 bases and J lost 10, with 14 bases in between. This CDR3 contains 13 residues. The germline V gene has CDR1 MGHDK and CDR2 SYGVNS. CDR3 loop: CASSRAGEGKLFF. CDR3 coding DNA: TGTGCCAGCAGTCGGGCAGGGGAGGGAAAACTGTTTTTT.

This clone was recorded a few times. Written as DNA, the CDR3 is TGTGCCATCAGTTCATCCAGGGGAGAGACTGAAGCTTTCTTT. This sequence encodes CAISSSRGETEAFF. This chain joins TRBV10-3 and TRBJ1-1; possible D gene TRBD1, 6 bases. The CDR3 consists of 14 residues. V was clipped by 5 bases and J by 5 bases, with 15 bases between them. Looked up from germline, CDR1 is ENHRY and CDR2 is SYGVKD.

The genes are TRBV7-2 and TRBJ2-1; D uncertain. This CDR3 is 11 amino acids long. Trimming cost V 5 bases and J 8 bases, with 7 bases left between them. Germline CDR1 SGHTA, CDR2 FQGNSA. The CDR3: CASSRVDEQFF. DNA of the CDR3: TGTGCCAGCAGCCGAGTGGATGAGCAGTTCTTC.

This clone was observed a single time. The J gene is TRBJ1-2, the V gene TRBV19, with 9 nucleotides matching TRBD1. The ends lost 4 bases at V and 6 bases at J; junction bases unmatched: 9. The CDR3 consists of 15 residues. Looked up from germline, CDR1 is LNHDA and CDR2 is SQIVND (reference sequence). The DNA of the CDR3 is TGTGCCAGTAGTACCCCGCGGGGACAGGGCCATGGCTACACCTTC. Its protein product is CASSTPRGQGHGYTF.

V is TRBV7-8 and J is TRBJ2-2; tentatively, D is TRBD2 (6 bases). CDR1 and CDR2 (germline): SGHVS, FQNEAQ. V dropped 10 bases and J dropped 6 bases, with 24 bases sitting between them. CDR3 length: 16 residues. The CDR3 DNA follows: TGTGCCACTAAGAAACCGGGACTCAACTCCCCCGGGGAGCTGTTTTTT. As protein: CATKKPGLNSPGELFF.

The CDR3 DNA follows: TGTGCCAGCAGCTTGGCTGGCGGTCTAGCCAAAAACATTCAGTACTTC. Its translation: CASSLAGGLAKNIQYF. The V gene is TRBV7-2, the J gene TRBJ2-4; D gene uncertain. Germline loops: CDR1 SGHTA, CDR2 FQGNSA. CDR3 length equals 16 residues. V lost 3 bases and J lost 0, with 12 bases in between.

The CDR3 is CASSLVSGSSGNTIYF. Written as DNA, the CDR3 is TGTGCCAGCAGCTTGGTCTCGGGTAGCTCTGGAAACACCATATATTTT. V is TRBV5-5 and J is TRBJ1-3; D call uncertain. The ends were cut back, 0 bases at V and 0 bases at J, with 10 bases in the middle. CDR1 SGHKS and CDR2 YYEKEE come from the germline V gene (reference sequence). This CDR3 spans 16 amino acids. Complete variable domain (other parts from reference TRBV5-5 and TRBJ1-3): DAGVTQSPTHLIKTRGQQVTLRCSPISGHKSVSWYQQVLGQGPQFIFQYYEKEERGRGNFPDRFSARQFPNYSSELNVNALLLGDSALYLCASSLVSGSSGNTIYFGEGSWLTVV.

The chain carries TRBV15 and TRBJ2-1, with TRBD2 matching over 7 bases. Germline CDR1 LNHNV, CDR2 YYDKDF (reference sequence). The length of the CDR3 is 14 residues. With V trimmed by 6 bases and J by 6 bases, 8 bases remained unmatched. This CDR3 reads CATRLSGRTNEQFF. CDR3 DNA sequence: TGTGCCACCAGACTTTCCGGGAGGACCAATGAGCAGTTCTTC.

The CDR3: CASSLLAGRPYNSPLHF. The CDR3 nucleotides are TGTGCCAGCAGTTTATTGGCAGGGAGGCCCTATAATTCACCCCTCCACTTT. V and J are TRBV28 and TRBJ1-6; possibly TRBD1 for D (5 bases). CDR1 and CDR2 from the germline V gene are MDHEN and SYDVKM. Trimming pared 1 base from V and 2 bases from J, leaving 12 bases between. The CDR3 runs to 17 residues.